The present T cell receptor beta chain was sequenced within a study of blood T cells in healthy people across ages. The authors ran a second PCR of roughly 6 to 12 cycles using a sample-barcoded 5' primer and a J-beta primer mix. TCRdb processed the 5' RACE reads anew with MiXCR; each CDR3 protein has one entry. The data show 540,000 or so distinct CDR3 sequences, around 24% seen once. V was clipped by 0 bases and J by 10 bases, with 10 bases between them. This CDR3 has 12 residues. CDR1 is SQVTM, CDR2 ANQGSEA, per germline. The sample also formed part of further work on T cells of mothers and their children.

This receptor was taken from a boy younger than 18 in good health. Sequencing input: blood. This chain joins TRBV29-1 and TRBJ2-4; D is perhaps TRBD1 (5 bases). CDR3 nucleotides: TGCAGCGTTGAAGATGATGGGGCAATTCAGTACTTC. It translates to CSVEDDGAIQYF.